A single sample is the source of the 7 T cell receptor beta chains below, sequenced in a study of shared clonotypes between healthy human individuals. Sequencing used immunoSEQ multiplex PCR; TCRdb keeps in-frame clones, though not all of them. The sample contains around 700,000 clones, approximately 90% of which appear only once. Naive CD8 cells lacked CD45RO, underwent positive selection for CCR7 and left out terminally differentiated effector memory CD45RA+ cells. The sequencing input was naive CD8+ T cells sorted from blood. These receptors were taken from a young man in good health.

The rearrangement uses TRBV11-2 and TRBJ2-7; D may be TRBD2 (6 bases). Trimming took 1 base from V and 1 from J, leaving 11 bases between them. Per germline, CDR1 SGHAT and CDR2 FQNNGV. The CDR3 totals 15 residues. This CDR3 is CASSLGPGASYEQYF. CDR3 nucleotides: TGTGCCAGCAGCTTAGGGCCGGGAGCATCCTACGAGCAGTACTTC.

This clone was counted at least ten times. The chain uses TRBV7-9 and TRBJ2-1; TRBD1 matches 9 bases. The CDR3 runs to 16 residues. V shed 4 bases and J 9 bases; nucleotides not matched to a gene: 13. CDR1 is SEHNR and CDR2 is FQNEAQ in the germline V gene (reference sequence). This chain's CDR3 is CASSSASGTGYFEQFF. CDR3 DNA sequence: TGTGCCAGCAGCTCGGCTTCCGGGACAGGGTATTTTGAGCAGTTCTTC.

The J gene is TRBJ2-7, the V gene TRBV13; 10 bases fit TRBD2. Per the germline V gene, CDR1 is PRHDT and CDR2 is FYEKMQ (reference sequence). This CDR3 has 17 residues. J gave up 1 base and V 0 bases, and 6 bases lay outside the gene matches. The CDR3 region has the DNA TGTGCCAGCAGCTTAGGCCTCACTAGCGGGAAGTCCTACGAGCAGTACTTC. It is translated as CASSLGLTSGKSYEQYF.

The gene calls are TRBV9 and TRBJ1-1; D not certain. The length of the CDR3 is 15 residues. CDR1 is SGDLS, CDR2 YYNGEE, per germline. Between the trimmed V and J ends, which lost 3 bases and 0 bases, there was a span of 12 bases. CDR3 sequence (DNA): TGTGCCAGCAGCGCCGGAGGGAACATGAACACTGAAGCTTTCTTT. Encoded protein: CASSAGGNMNTEAFF.

The chain carries TRBV9 and TRBJ2-1; 11 nucleotides match TRBD2. With 0 bases clipped from V and 10 bases from J, the junction kept 3 bases outside the gene matches. This CDR3 has 14 residues. Germline values: CDR1 SGDLS, CDR2 YYNGEE. The DNA for the CDR3 is TGTGCCAGCAGCGTAGCACTAGCGGGAGTGGAGCAGTTCTTC. Its protein is CASSVALAGVEQFF.

The chain is built from TRBV27 and TRBJ1-4; the D is unclear. The germline V gene has CDR1 MNHEY and CDR2 SMNVEV (reference sequence). The CDR3 is 18 residues long. Trimming cost V 5 bases and J 3 bases, with 22 bases left between them. The CDR3 spells CASSPITSVGSSNEKLFF. In nucleotides, the CDR3 is TGTGCCAGCAGTCCCATTACGTCCGTCGGCTCATCTAATGAAAAACTGTTTTTT. Supplemented by reference TRBV27 and TRBJ1-4, the full variable domain reads EAQVTQNPRYLITVTGKKLTVTCSQNMNHEYMSWYRQDPGLGLRQIYYSMNVEVTDKGDVPEGYKVSRKEKRNFPLILESPSPNQTSLYFCASSPITSVGSSNEKLFFGSGTQLSVL.

The gene calls are TRBV6-6 and TRBJ2-7; D gene uncertain. Germline CDR1 and CDR2: MNHNY and SVGAGI (reference sequence). With 7 bases removed from V and 4 bases from J, the gap between germline ends came to 8 bases. The CDR3 contains 11 residues. The DNA of the CDR3 is TGTGCCAGCACCAACGGATACGAGCAGTACTTC. This translates into CASTNGYEQYF.